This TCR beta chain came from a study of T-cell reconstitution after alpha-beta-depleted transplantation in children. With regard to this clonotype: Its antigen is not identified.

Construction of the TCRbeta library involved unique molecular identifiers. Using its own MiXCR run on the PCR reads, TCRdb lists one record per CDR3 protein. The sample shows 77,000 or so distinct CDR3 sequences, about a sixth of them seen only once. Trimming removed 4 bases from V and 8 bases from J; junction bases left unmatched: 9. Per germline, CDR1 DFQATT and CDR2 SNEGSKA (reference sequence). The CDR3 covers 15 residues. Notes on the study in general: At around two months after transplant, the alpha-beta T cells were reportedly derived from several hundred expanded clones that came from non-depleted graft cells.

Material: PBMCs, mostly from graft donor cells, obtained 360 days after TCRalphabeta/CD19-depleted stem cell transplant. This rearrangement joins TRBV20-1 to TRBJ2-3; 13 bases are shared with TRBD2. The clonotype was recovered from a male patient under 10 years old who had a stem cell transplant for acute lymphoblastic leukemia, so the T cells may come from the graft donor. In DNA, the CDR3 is TGCAGTGCTAATCAACTAGCGGGAGGGCCTGTTACGCAGTATTTT. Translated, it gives CSANQLAGGPVTQYF.